Listed below are T cell receptor beta chains from one sample, sequenced in a study of patients and donors after allogeneic stem cell transplantation. TCRdb reanalysed the RT-PCR reads using MiXCR and keeps one entry per CDR3 protein. The sample records some 960,000 distinct CDR3 sequences, more than 15% being singletons. Sequences were obtained from blood, either unsorted or a sorted T cell fraction (not recorded which). The source of these receptors is a human donor who was either an allogeneic HSCT recipient or a stem cell or donor lymphocyte infusion donor (not recorded which). It is not recorded whose cells these are; they may come from a transplant donor. The CDR3 runs from the conserved cysteine through the conserved F or W. A D gene is named only where the DNA matches it firmly. Rows may omit the clone size; those that give it use once, few, many or a size class.

clone_size j_call cdr3_length v_call d_call cdr3_nt cdr3_aa
. TRBJ2-2 15 TRBV4-3 TRBD1 TGCGCCAGCGGATGGGGACAGGGTGGGACCGGGGAGCTGTTTTTT CASGWGQGGTGELFF
few TRBJ2-6 17 TRBV25-1 . TGTGCCAGCAGTGTTGGGGGGGCTTCGAAAGGGGCCAACGTCCTGACTTTC CASSVGGASKGANVLTF
. TRBJ2-7 14 TRBV27 TRBD1 TGTGCCAGCAGTTTATCCGGGACAGATTACGAGCAGTACTTC CASSLSGTDYEQYF
many TRBJ2-1 15 TRBV5-6 TRBD2 TGTGCCAGCAGCCTTAGCGGGGGCGGGTACAATGAGCAGTTCTTC CASSLSGGGYNEQFF
many TRBJ2-7 12 TRBV12-3/TRBV12-4 . TGTGCCAGCAGTTATGACTACTACGAGCAGTACTTC CASSYDYYEQYF
few TRBJ2-3 10 TRBV6-2/TRBV6-3 . TGTGCCAGCAAATCAGATACGCAGTATTTT CASKSDTQYF
. TRBJ2-5 17 TRBV13 TRBD2 TGTGCCAGCAGCTTAGGAGGGTACGGGGGGAACCAAGAGACCCAGTACTTC CASSLGGYGGNQETQYF
once TRBJ2-7 17 TRBV28 . TGTGCCAGCAGGCCGGGAAGGACCCCGTACTTTTCCTACGAGCAGTACTTC CASRPGRTPYFSYEQYF
. TRBJ2-5 17 TRBV7-2 . TGTGCCAGCAGCTTAGGTGGTCGGAGGGGGGGCCCGGAGACCCAGTACTTC CASSLGGRRGGPETQYF
few TRBJ2-7 16 TRBV5-6 TRBD2 TGTGCCAGCAGCCCGACTAGCGGGAGAATATATGCGGTGCAGTACTTC CASSPTSGRIYAVQYF
. TRBJ2-3 16 TRBV5-1 . TGCGCCAGCAGCTTGTCCGGGGGAAGCAGTTCAGATACGCAGTATTTT CASSLSGGSSSDTQYF
. TRBJ2-2 16 TRBV12-3/TRBV12-4 TRBD1 TGTGCCAGCAGTTCTGGGACAGGGGTTGTTGCCGGGGAGCTGTTTTTT CASSSGTGVVAGELFF
. TRBJ2-3 14 TRBV20-1 TRBD2 TGCAATGCTAGAATAGCGGGAGTTCGGGATACGCAGTATTTT CNARIAGVRDTQYF
few TRBJ1-2 13 TRBV6-1 . TGTGCCAGCAGTCGGGGGGCCAACTATGGCTACACCTTC CASSRGANYGYTF
few TRBJ2-1 15 TRBV28 . TGTGCCAGCAGCTCAGCGGAGGTCTCCTACAATGAGCAGTTCTTC CASSSAEVSYNEQFF
many TRBJ2-1 11 TRBV12-3/TRBV12-4 . TGTGCCAGCCAAACTGGGGGTGAGCAGTTCTTC CASQTGGEQFF
. TRBJ1-2 14 TRBV27 . TGTGCCAGCAGTTTCTTACACGAGAACTATGGCTACACCTTC CASSFLHENYGYTF
. TRBJ1-1 13 TRBV20-1 . TGCAGTGCTAGTTCTGACACCTACACTGAAGCTTTCTTT CSASSDTYTEAFF
few TRBJ2-7 15 TRBV5-5 . TGTGCCAGCAGCTTACGACTCACGAGCTCCTACGAGCAGTACTTC CASSLRLTSSYEQYF
. TRBJ2-1 18 TRBV11-2 TRBD2 TGTGCCAGCAGCTTGGGACTAGCGGGGGGCCTGGTATACAATGAGCAGTTCTTC CASSLGLAGGLVYNEQFF
many TRBJ1-1 12 TRBV10-3 . TGTGCCATCAGGCGACAAACCTCCGAAGCTTTCTTT CAIRRQTSEAFF
many TRBJ1-1 12 TRBV20-1 . TGCAGTGCTAGAGATGTGAGGACTGAAGCTTTCTTT CSARDVRTEAFF